Described below is a single T cell receptor beta chain sequence and its context. The sample originates from a study of blood T cell repertoires in COVID-19. Study summary: Sites across the United States, Italy and Spain contributed samples from acute and convalescent COVID-19. Sources were T cells, B-cell-depleted T cells, or PBMCs; the material itself was cDNA or gDNA.

The CDR3 covers 13 residues. Germline V lookup: CDR1 SEHNR, CDR2 FQNEAQ (reference sequence). V lost 7 bases and J 3 bases, leaving 12 bases between the germline ends. Original analysis: Nucleated cell number was recorded as an estimate derived from reference gene primer amplification. Method: immunoSEQ multiplex PCR; TCRdb's copy keeps in-frame clones and lacks some. That table gives V, J and clone size, and the DNA gave D and trimming. The sample has 25,000 to 30,000 clones; over 75% are singletons. Sequenced: peripheral blood. This clonotype was obtained from a human donor in a cohort sampled during active COVID-19. The rearrangement joins TRBV7-9 to TRBJ1-1; a possible D gene is TRBD1 (5 bases). DNA for the CDR3: TGTGCCAGCACCCCAGGGAGGGACACTGAAGCTTTCTTT. Translated: CASTPGRDTEAFF.